Reported below is one T cell receptor (beta chain). It was with a sample-barcoded 5' primer and a J-beta primer mix that a second PCR of roughly 6 to 12 cycles was run. TCRdb recomputed calls from the 5' RACE reads with MiXCR, one row per CDR3 protein. This sample carries hundreds of thousands of distinct CDR3 sequences, approximately 60% of them seen once, and the ten largest clones take approximately 24%. The data belong to a study of blood T cells in healthy people across ages. Ten milliliters of peripheral blood were drawn from each donor into EDTA-treated tubes. CDR1 and CDR2 from the germline V gene are SGHDN and FVKESK. This CDR3 has 17 amino acids. The germline V and J ends were trimmed by 0 bases and 7 bases, with 18 bases remaining between them.

This TCR derives from a man aged 40-55 years in good health. V usage is TRBV14 and J usage is TRBJ2-2; D is undetermined. The sample was blood. This CDR3 is CASSQELSGGRSGELFF. Here the CDR3 DNA reads TGTGCCAGCAGCCAAGAGCTCTCAGGTGGTAGGAGCGGGGAGCTGTTTTTT.